This T cell receptor beta chain came from a study of cytomegalovirus exposure and HLA in healthy donors. Study findings and constraints: Cytomegalovirus association was listed for around 170 TCR beta chains.

Points on this clone: Antigen: not known.

The repertoire was sequenced with immunoSEQ multiplex PCR; TCRdb's copy has only in-frame clones and lacks some. The table lists some 70,000 clones, about 82% of them singletons. Between the trimmed V and J ends, which lost 1 base and 1 base, there was a span of 8 bases. CDR3 length: 15 amino acids. In germline, CDR1 is LGHNA, CDR2 YSLEER. The V gene is TRBV4-3, the J gene TRBJ1-3; D gene ambiguous. This TCR was sampled from a man aged 25-45 years in good health and CMV-seronegative. The sample comprised PBMCs. The CDR3 region is CASSQGGSSGNTIYF. Here the CDR3 DNA reads TGCGCCAGCAGCCAAGGAGGGTCTTCTGGAAACACCATATATTTT.